Presented here are 7 T cell receptor beta chains from one specimen sequenced in a study of T cell responses to AZD1222 COVID-19 vaccine. Profiling relied on immunoSEQ multiplex PCR, and the TCRdb table lists in-frame clones only, not all of them. The sample lists about 150,000 clones, roughly 90% occurring once. The sequencing here drew on peripheral blood, taken 28 days after the second AZD1222 dose. The receptors were sampled from an adult who received the AZD1222 COVID-19 vaccine.

This chain links TRBV2 with TRBJ1-1; D is undetermined. In germline, CDR1 is SNHLY, CDR2 FYNNEI. CDR3 length: 15 amino acids. Trimming stripped 2 bases from V and 3 bases from J, with 13 bases between. CDR3 in DNA: TGTGCCAGCAGTGAACGGATGGCTAGGGACACTGAAGCTTTCTTT. The encoded protein is CASSERMARDTEAFF.

The chain combines TRBV7-2 with TRBJ2-7, with 11 bases fitting TRBD2. Germline V gene lookup returns CDR1 SGHTA and CDR2 FQGNSA. The CDR3 has 15 amino acids. V was pared by 5 bases and J by 2 bases, with 5 bases of the junction left unmatched. The CDR3, as DNA: TGTGCCAGCAGCCTGACTAGCGGGATACCCTACGAGCAGTACTTC. It specifies CASSLTSGIPYEQYF.

The rearrangement links TRBV27 to TRBJ1-6; perhaps TRBD1 as D (6 bases). Germline V gene data show CDR1 as MNHEY and CDR2 as SMNVEV (reference sequence). V lost 6 bases and J 11 bases, leaving 23 bases between the germline ends. This CDR3 has 16 amino acids. The CDR3 DNA follows: TGTGCCAGCAGCTCCTCGGCAGGGGAAAGGTTTACACCCCTCCACTTT. This sequence encodes CASSSSAGERFTPLHF.

The chain's CDR3 is CASSEQGPSLGYTF. The DNA for the CDR3 is TGTGCCAGCAGTGAACAGGGACCTTCCCTTGGCTACACCTTC. The chain carries TRBV6-1 and TRBJ1-2, with D possibly TRBD1 on 5 matching bases. Trimming cost V 2 bases and J 7 bases, with 14 bases left between them. Germline V gives CDR1 MNHNS, CDR2 SASEGT. The CDR3 totals 14 residues.

This chain uses TRBV25-1 with TRBJ2-2; 7 bases are a match to TRBD1. Looked up from germline, CDR1 is MGHDK and CDR2 is SYGVNS. There are 15 residues in the CDR3. With V trimmed by 8 bases and J by 10 bases, 16 bases remained unmatched. The chain's CDR3 is CASADRKAVNTELFF. The CDR3 DNA reads as TGTGCCAGCGCGGACAGGAAGGCGGTAAATACGGAGCTGTTTTTT. The full variable domain, with the rest looked up from reference TRBV25-1 and TRBJ2-2, is EADIYQTPRYLVIGTGKKITLECSQTMGHDKMYWYQQDPGMELHLIHYSYGVNSTEKGDLSSESTVSRIRTEHFPLTLESARPSHTSQYLCASADRKAVNTELFFGEGSRLTVL.

The chain links TRBV14 to TRBJ1-3; D not resolved. Trimming took off 0 bases at V and 4 bases at J, with 4 bases between the two ends. The germline CDR1 and CDR2 sequences are SGHDN and FVKESK. The CDR3 runs to 13 residues. The CDR3 here is CASSQEPGNTIYF. The DNA of the CDR3 is TGTGCCAGCAGCCAAGAGCCGGGAAACACCATATATTTT.

The chain recombines TRBV30 with TRBJ2-7; D is ambiguous. Between the trimmed V and J ends, which lost 1 base and 3 bases, there was a span of 7 bases. The CDR3 spans 12 residues. CDR1 GTSNPN and CDR2 SVGIG come from the germline V gene (reference sequence). CDR3 sequence: CAWSEVLYEQYF. The CDR3 nucleotides read TGTGCCTGGAGTGAGGTTCTCTACGAGCAGTACTTC. Full variable domain (missing parts from reference TRBV30 and TRBJ2-7): SQTIHQWPATLVQPVGSPLSLECTVEGTSNPNLYWYRQAAGRGLQLLFYSVGIGQISSEVPQNLSASRPQDRQFILSSKKLLLSDSGFYLCAWSEVLYEQYFGPGTRLTVT.